The rows below give T cell receptor beta chains drawn from one sample of a study of somatic mutations in cytotoxic T cells in rheumatoid arthritis. The assay was immunoSEQ multiplex PCR, and TCRdb's table has in-frame clones only and misses some. The sample lists some 11,000 clones, approximately 71% occurring once. The sequenced sample consisted of CD8+ T cells sorted from blood. The receptors originated from an adult with rheumatoid arthritis. Both conserved end residues are trimmed from each CDR3.

v_call cdr3_aa
TRBV9 ASSVAAGGGGTGELF
TRBV21-1 ASRPLDRLRRDPGGYT
TRBV2 ASSRGTSGGPIGYEQY
TRBV5-6 ASRYRGGSGYT
TRBV6-1 ASSLLRTDGYT
TRBV28 ASSLFGIMDSGGKSKLF
TRBV7-9 ASSPWGWQETQY
TRBV11-2 ASSLSGTGGSEQY
TRBV7-9 ASSQDDGGATYEQY
TRBV18 ASSPRGVGMNTEAF
TRBV11-2 ASSSGSYVNTGELF
TRBV7-9 ASGPTTGSTEAF
TRBV9 ASSVGGRAYEQY
TRBV25-1 ASRGFGGNQPQH
TRBV13 ASSFGLVRTEAF
TRBV4-1 ASSQRADTQY
TRBV6-6 ASGSNTIY
TRBV7-9 ASSLVGYGVIVY
TRBV2 ASRANQGQRPNYGYT
TRBV28 ASSLSLTATGTSGGKEYEQY
TRBV6-4 ASSDSVAGGGTDTQY
TRBV5-1 ASSLGTSWERQETQY
TRBV7-9 ASSQRAGNTEAF
TRBV2 ASRFEKDRAGNTIY
TRBV2 ASSEALYRGPEAF
TRBV13 ASSLDRTGNNEQF
TRBV9 ASSGDTGTTVPNEQF
TRBV28 ASSFRDSYEQY
TRBV2 ASTPGLPDTQY
TRBV28 ASSTGPTFHNEKLF
TRBV7-2 ASSLNQLLNQPQH
TRBV19 ASSISRVQGYT
TRBV5-6 ASSSVEYEQY
TRBV4-3 ASSQDRQQALLGYT
TRBV9 ASSTQAGENYEQY
TRBV7-8 ASSLSREQY
TRBV2 ASSSAGLYPVSGNTIY
TRBV29-1 SVLAPDRGHTEAF